This T cell receptor beta chain was observed in a study of blood T cells in healthy people across ages. A second PCR, run for roughly 7 to 11 cycles, used a sample-barcoded 5' primer plus a J-beta primer mix. Through a template-switch adaptor with 12 random nucleotides, each cDNA molecule received a tag. Via MiXCR, TCRdb re-called the 5' RACE reads, giving one row per CDR3 protein. The table shows about 600,000 distinct CDR3 sequences, with roughly 48% occurring only once. The germline V gene encodes CDR1 DFQATT and CDR2 SNEGSKA (reference sequence). Trimming took 5 bases from V and 0 from J, leaving 21 bases between them. The CDR3 extends over 17 amino acids. This clonotype showed up just a few times. Its target is unknown. Study-level points and caveats: The fall in TCR beta diversity per million T cells was roughly linear with age. No conclusive comparison of naive versus antigen-experienced cells was possible with unsorted PBMCs.

V gene TRBV20-1 combines with J gene TRBJ2-3; D is possibly TRBD1 (6 bases). The sequencing input was blood. The source is a man older than 75 in good health. The CDR3 DNA sequence: TGCAGTGCTGTAGGAGGCTGGACAGCCACTAGCACAGATACGCAGTATTTT. Translated, it gives CSAVGGWTATSTDTQYF.